Listed below are T cell receptor beta chains from one sample, sequenced in a study of glioma-infiltrating T cells after dendritic cell vaccination. Repertoires were generated with immunoSEQ multiplex PCR, while TCRdb's copy carries only in-frame clones and drops some. The table lists 90,000 to 140,000 clones, around 90% of them singletons. This specimen was blood, taken after dendritic cell vaccination. These receptors all stem from a human donor with glioblastoma. Each CDR3 is given with its conserved first and last residue. Fields, in order: clone size, J gene, V gene, D gene, CDR3 protein, CDR3 DNA. A D gene is named only where the DNA matches it firmly. For some rows the clone size is stated as once, few or many, or as a class when expanded; others skip it.

NA TRBJ2-7 TRBV27 NA CASSASGPGVYEQYF TGTGCCAGCAGCGCGAGCGGTCCCGGGGTATACGAGCAGTACTTC
NA TRBJ1-3 TRBV7-2 TRBD1 CASSLSRGQGNTIYF TGTGCCAGCAGCTTAAGCAGGGGGCAGGGAAACACCATATATTTT
NA TRBJ1-2 TRBV7-8 NA CASSLGQDYGYTF TGTGCCAGCAGCTTAGGACAGGATTATGGCTACACCTTC
NA TRBJ2-3 TRBV5-1 TRBD2 CASSLGAGGSDTQYF TGCGCCAGCAGCTTGGGAGCGGGAGGGAGTGATACGCAGTATTTT
NA TRBJ1-3 TRBV7-3 TRBD1 CASSPTGAKGNTIYF TGTGCCAGCAGCCCGACAGGGGCTAAGGGAAACACCATATATTTT
NA TRBJ2-1 TRBV9 TRBD1 CASSVAGTGGLNEQFF TGTGCCAGCAGCGTTGCCGGGACAGGGGGTTTAAATGAGCAGTTCTTC
few TRBJ2-7 TRBV7-8 NA CASSPNRMGGHHEQYF TGTGCCAGCAGCCCAAACCGAATGGGGGGGCACCACGAGCAGTACTTC
NA TRBJ2-1 TRBV4-1 TRBD2 CASSQPGLNEQFF TGCGCCAGCAGCCAACCGGGACTAAATGAGCAGTTCTTC
NA TRBJ1-2 TRBV6-1 TRBD1 CASSEVGTAGGYTF TGTGCCAGCAGTGAAGTGGGGACAGCTGGGGGCTACACCTTC
NA TRBJ1-5 TRBV28 NA CASSSISWGVGQPQHF TGTGCCAGCAGCTCCATTTCGTGGGGGGTTGGTCAGCCCCAGCATTTT
NA TRBJ2-2 TRBV5-1 NA CASSVGRGHTGELFF TGCGCCAGCAGCGTGGGCCGGGGTCACACCGGGGAGCTGTTTTTT
NA TRBJ2-1 TRBV7-8 TRBD2 CASSSHRLPGLAGGSSYNEQFF TGTGCCAGCAGCTCTCACAGGCTACCGGGACTAGCGGGGGGGTCATCCTACAATGAGCAGTTCTTC
NA TRBJ2-5 TRBV19 TRBD2 CASSKDSGTSVQETQYF TGTGCCAGTAGTAAAGATTCCGGGACTAGCGTCCAAGAGACCCAGTACTTC
NA TRBJ2-4 TRBV7-9 TRBD2 CASIPGGGGAENIQYF TGTGCCAGCATCCCGGGCGGCGGGGGGGCGGAAAACATTCAGTACTTC
NA TRBJ1-4 TRBV15 NA CASSVGQGVEKLFF TGTGCCTCCTCGGTGGGGCAAGGGGTTGAAAAACTGTTTTTT
NA TRBJ2-5 TRBV5-1 NA CASSIGRRNQETQYF TGCGCCAGCAGCATCGGGAGACGGAACCAAGAGACCCAGTACTTC
NA TRBJ1-5 TRBV19 TRBD1 CASSITGGGTGQPQHF TGTGCCAGTAGTATTACAGGGGGGGGCACCGGCCAGCCCCAGCATTTT
NA TRBJ2-5 TRBV5-1 NA CASSFGGEQETQYF TGCGCCAGCAGCTTTGGCGGGGAACAAGAGACCCAGTACTTC
NA TRBJ2-1 TRBV27 TRBD1 CASRPGQGVYGEQFF TGTGCCAGCAGGCCGGGACAGGGCGTATATGGTGAGCAGTTCTTC
NA TRBJ2-2 TRBV9 TRBD2 CASSVRLAGAGELFF TGTGCCAGCAGCGTCAGACTAGCGGGAGCCGGGGAGCTGTTTTTT
NA TRBJ1-5 TRBV27 TRBD1 CASSLQGGSNQPQHF TGTGCCAGCAGTTTACAAGGGGGCAGCAATCAGCCCCAGCATTTT
NA TRBJ1-1 TRBV5-1 NA CASSLLLGGELEAFF TGCGCCAGCAGCTTGTTATTAGGTGGGGAGCTTGAAGCTTTCTTT
NA TRBJ2-1 TRBV10-3 NA CAISDGVAYNEQFF TGTGCCATCAGTGACGGGGTCGCCTACAATGAGCAGTTCTTC
NA TRBJ2-7 TRBV9 TRBD2 CASSVEAGGFYEQYF TGTGCCAGCAGCGTAGAAGCGGGAGGGTTCTACGAGCAGTACTTC
few TRBJ1-2 TRBV27 TRBD1 CASSLMRTGSYGYTF TGTGCCAGCAGTCTTATGAGGACAGGGAGCTATGGCTACACCTTC
once TRBJ1-1 TRBV28 TRBD1 CASNPQGARNTEAFF TGTGCCAGCAACCCACAGGGGGCGCGGAACACTGAAGCTTTCTTT
NA TRBJ1-2 TRBV9 TRBD1 CASSVARTGGGNYGYTF TGTGCCAGCAGCGTAGCGAGGACAGGGGGGGGTAACTATGGCTACACCTTC
NA TRBJ2-7 TRBV9 TRBD1 CASSPTGTAEGYEQYF TGTGCCAGCAGCCCTACCGGGACAGCAGAGGGCTACGAGCAGTACTTC
NA TRBJ1-6 TRBV5-6 NA CASSLVKVGSPLHF TGTGCCAGCAGCTTGGTAAAAGTCGGTTCACCCCTCCACTTT
NA TRBJ1-2 TRBV5-1 TRBD1 CASCQTGDYGYTF TGCGCCAGCTGCCAAACAGGGGATTATGGCTACACCTTC
NA TRBJ1-2 TRBV6-1 NA CASSGDMYNYGYTF TGTGCCAGCAGTGGGGACATGTACAACTATGGCTACACCTTC
NA TRBJ2-7 TRBV7-6 TRBD2 CASSQQAGGPGEQYF TGTGCCAGCAGCCAACAAGCGGGAGGGCCGGGCGAGCAGTACTTC
NA TRBJ1-4 TRBV2 NA CASRQGNEKLFF TGTGCCAGCAGGCAGGGTAATGAAAAACTGTTTTTT
NA TRBJ2-1 TRBV4-1 NA CASSQGGQRGEQFF TGCGCCAGCAGCCAGGGGGGACAGCGTGGTGAGCAGTTCTTC
NA TRBJ1-1 TRBV10-3 NA CAISRTESNTEAFF TGTGCCATCAGCAGGACAGAATCAAACACTGAAGCTTTCTTT
NA TRBJ2-1 TRBV18 TRBD2 CASSPGLVGEQFF TGTGCCAGCTCACCGGGACTAGTTGGTGAGCAGTTCTTC
NA TRBJ1-5 TRBV2 NA CASSLTSDQPQHF TGTGCCAGCAGCTTAACGTCGGATCAGCCCCAGCATTTT
NA TRBJ2-3 TRBV10-2 TRBD1 CASSEGQGPDTQYF TGCGCCAGCAGTGAGGGACAGGGGCCAGATACGCAGTATTTT
NA TRBJ1-4 TRBV30 TRBD1 CASMDRNEKLFF TGTGCCTCGATGGACAGGAATGAAAAACTGTTTTTT
NA TRBJ1-2 TRBV7-9 NA CASSLARWAQYGYTF TGTGCCAGCAGCTTAGCTAGGTGGGCGCAGTATGGCTACACCTTC